The TCR beta chain under discussion was sequenced for a study of T cells in Graves' hyperthyroidism and ophthalmopathy (dated by TCRdb to between 2017 and 2020). Regarding the complete study: Peripheral blood samples were taken at the time of initial diagnosis, prior to any treatment. Prospective prediction of ophthalmopathy was tested in an independent validation cohort of fewer than 20 hyperthyroidism patients and 15 to 17 patients who later progressed to ophthalmopathy. The study also compared thyroid tissue and blood T-cell repertoires from five or six Graves' hyperthyroidism patients. To identify TCR V-J signatures that set the groups apart, the researchers used a discovery cohort of 90 to 100 patients, made up of 43 with Graves' ophthalmopathy and some 58 with stable Graves' hyperthyroidism. TCR Vbeta CDR3 sequencing of roughly 140 peripheral blood samples (fewer than 45 ophthalmopathy, roughly 74 hyperthyroidism and approximately 17 progressor patients) is reported in the paper. The 100 discovery patients were randomly split 7:3 into training and test sets. Following sampling, methimazole starting at 30 mg daily was given to hyperthyroidism patients, and high-dose intravenous methylprednisolone was given to ophthalmopathy patients.

This clonotype has just a few counts. Its antigen specificity is not known. Base qualities are not at hand, and no much larger clone is one base apart. TCR beta CDR3 regions were amplified from RNA transcripts. The first round of RT-PCR for the TCR CDR3 was performed with the HTBI primer set and the Qiagen OneStep RT-PCR kit. The libraries were constructed in a second round of multiplex PCR and then size-selected and purified. Libraries were sequenced paired-end with 100 bp reads on an Illumina HiSeq2000. The original pipeline was this. SOAPnuke was used to process the raw data, throwing out any read that contained adapters or uncalled bases, had a mean Phred below 15, or lacked an exact constant-primer or identifier match. COPE v1.2.5 was used to merge the high-quality paired reads, and each unique nucleotide sequence was defined as a clonotype. MiTCR v1.1 was used to align clonotypes to the IMGT TRBV, TRBD and TRBJ reference segments. Only V-J combinations with frequency above 0.0001, covering about 99% of repertoires, were analysed. The TCS score was defined as F50 (clonal expansion) divided by E x V (chaos), with BLOSUM62-based TCRdist calculated between CDR3 peptides within each V-J. Welch's t-statistics and random forest reduced 514 V-J features to around 14, which were used in a naive Bayes classifier (R e1071). The public reads were quality trimmed at Q25 with fastp and then assembled into clones with MiXCR by TCRdb, keeping productive beta chains. Rows with a matching CDR3 protein are joined into one entry that keeps the most common DNA and genes. TCRdb, not the authors, supplied the V and J calls. Present in this sample are 500,000 to 750,000 distinct CDR3 sequences, 12% to 15% of which were seen just once. The biggest ten clones account for over 6% of the sample.

Clipping removes 6 bases from V and 8 bases from J, with 10 as the unmatched junction base count. CDR1 and CDR2, looked up from the germline V gene (reference sequence), are LNHDA and SQIVND. The CDR3 goes from the cysteine to the phenylalanine over 14 residues. CDR3 DNA only is kept here, 42 bases in frame from base 1. Ophthalmopathy patients had moderately to severely active disease, Clinical Activity Score of at least 3, NOSPECS grade of at least 4, and duration under 3 months. Patients with uncontrolled infections, other autoimmune diseases, pregnancy or lactation were excluded. Diagnoses were established on the basis of clinical symptoms, serum thyroxine and TRAb, thyroid ultrasound, and orbital computed tomography. PBMCs were separated from under 12 ml of fresh peripheral blood using Ficoll-Paque density gradient centrifugation. Trizol reagent was used to extract total RNA, and RNA quality was then checked on an Agilent 2100 Bioanalyzer.

What the study reported, not specific to this receptor: Ophthalmopathy was separated from stable hyperthyroidism by a 13 V-J signature model, with 85% to 90% sensitivity and around 81% specificity obtained in cross-validation and 80%/75% obtained in testing. In validation, progression to ophthalmopathy was predicted by the model with 70.59% sensitivity and under 85% specificity, a median of about 6.8 months before onset. No statistical method was used to fix the sample size in advance, and group allocation was not hidden from the investigators. Most expanded thyroid clonotypes (frequency above 0.001) were also found in blood, which suggests that blood repertoires may mirror thyroid immune responses.

The sample taken for sequencing was blood. The receptor comes from a woman between 18 and 29 years old with Graves' ophthalmopathy. The rearranged segments are TRBV19 and TRBJ2-1, and TRBD2 matches 7 of the central bases. For the CDR3, the sequence is CASRKVRLADEQFF. The DNA sequence is given as TGTGCCAGTAGGAAGGTGAGGCTAGCGGATGAGCAGTTCTTC.